This T cell receptor beta chain derives from a study of graft-versus-host responses after intestinal transplantation (dated by TCRdb to the early 2020s). At the level of the whole study: The transplants that recipients received were multivisceral, liver-intestinal, or isolated intestinal. Samples from three later patients were sequenced in-house on an Illumina MiSeq with MiXCR processing rather than by the commercial service. Every recipient was given anti-thymocyte globulin induction, then maintenance tacrolimus and steroids for around three years. Alloreactive clones were identified by sequencing pre-transplant mixed lymphocyte reaction products and comparing these products with unstimulated pre-transplant donor and recipient T cells. A peak of at least 4% donor T cells among recipient peripheral blood mononuclear cells was the definition used for donor T cell macrochimerism. The cohort enrolled under 30 intestinal transplant recipients, one of whom was a retransplant, and 3 patients without pretransplant specimens were excluded. Bulk TCR-beta CDR3 sequencing was used to track graft-versus-host and host-versus-graft alloreactive T cell clones in the graft, circulation and bone marrow after intestinal transplantation. Points the paper makes about the study in general: The relatively low number and heterogeneity of intestinal transplant patients limited the conclusions. In the allografts of patients with donor T cell macrochimerism, GvH to HvG T cell clonal ratios were high. Peak levels of circulating GvH clones were associated with declines in HvG clones early after transplant. GvH clones turned up in recipient bone marrow, with some appearing earlier in ileal mucosa or blood, a pattern consistent with an intestinal mucosal origin.

In light of the paper, this sample's time point label describes: cells obtained before transplantation from donor or recipient. CD3+CD4+ and CD3+CD8+ populations were FACS-sorted from unstimulated pre-transplant donor and recipient cells taken from spleen or lymph nodes. The library was produced with the immunoSEQ multiplex PCR assay. In most patients, genomic DNA was isolated using the Qiagen DNeasy Blood and Tissue Kit and sent frozen to Adaptive Biotechnologies for TCR sequencing. Adaptive Biotechnologies carried out high-throughput TCR-beta CDR3 sequencing of genomic DNA for most patients. In the original analysis: TCR sequencing data were retrieved from Adaptive's ImmunoSEQ software for 15 to 20 patients, whereas a few other patients were processed with MiXCR and VDJtools. To correct CD4 versus CD8 sorting errors, any sequence found in both subsets at a frequency ratio below 5:1 was removed. CDR3 nucleotide sequences shared by donor and recipient were removed because the origin of these sequences could not be assigned. At least 2-fold expansion over unstimulated cells and a minimum CFSE-low frequency of 0.002% (template counts) or 0.001% (read counts) were required for clones to be classified as alloreactive. A clone was considered mappable if detected in the sequenced pre-transplant spleen, lymph node, or MLR CFSE-low populations of the donor or recipient. Cumulative frequency of alloreactive clones was calculated as a percentage of all sequences weighted by copy number. This is the immuneACCESS table as TCRdb keeps it, with only in-frame sequences that have V and J called. A part of the clones is gone; compared with another copy, unresolved V genes explain less than half, and the rest is unexplained. The DNA was the basis for D and trimming; V, J and clone size are from that table. The sample includes over 85,000 clones, with approximately 92% observed a single time. The top ten clones comprise 0.4% to 0.65% of the sample.

With regard to this clone: No antigen is known for it. The record has no base qualities; no much larger clone is one base away.

Cut back by 3 bases and 5 bases, the V and J ends lie 16 bases apart. The CDR3 starts with the cysteine, ends with the phenylalanine, and has 15 residues. This entry keeps only the CDR3 DNA: 45 bases, framed from base 1. The germline V gene yields MGHRA for CDR1 and YSYEKL for CDR2. The receptor's source is a human donor who received an intestinal transplant. The chain employs TRBV4-1 and TRBJ2-5, and TRBD1 may be the D gene, going by 6 matching bases. Here the sequenced sample was unstimulated CD8+ T cells sorted from spleen or lymph node cells, taken before intestinal transplant. The CDR3 in this case is CASSHPDRRAETQYF. The DNA sequence follows: TGCGCCAGCAGCCATCCCGACAGGCGTGCGGAGACCCAGTACTTC.